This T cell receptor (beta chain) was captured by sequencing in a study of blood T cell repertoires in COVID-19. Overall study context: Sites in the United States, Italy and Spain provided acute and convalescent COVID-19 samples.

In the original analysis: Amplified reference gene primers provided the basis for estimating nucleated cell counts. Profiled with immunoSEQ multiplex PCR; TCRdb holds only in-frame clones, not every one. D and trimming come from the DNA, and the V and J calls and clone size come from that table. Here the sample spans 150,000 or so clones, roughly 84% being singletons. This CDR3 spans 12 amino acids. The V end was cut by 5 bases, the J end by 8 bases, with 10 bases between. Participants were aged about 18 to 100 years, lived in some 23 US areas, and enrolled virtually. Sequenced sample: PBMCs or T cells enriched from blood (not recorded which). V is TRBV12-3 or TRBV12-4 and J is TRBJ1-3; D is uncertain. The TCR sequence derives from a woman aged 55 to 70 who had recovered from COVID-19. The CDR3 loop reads CASSQNRDTIYF. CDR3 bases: TGTGCCAGCAGTCAAAACCGGGACACCATATATTTT.